This T cell receptor (beta chain) was recorded in a study of T cells in narcolepsy. Some clones are missing from TCRdb's copy, which holds only in-frame ones; the method was immunoSEQ multiplex PCR. The sample records 25,000 to 35,000 clones, roughly 83% being singletons. The study, taken as a whole, reports: Autoreactive HCRT-specific and TRIB2-specific clonotypes were marked in same-patient CSF-versus-blood CD4+ comparisons. Healthy controls reportedly lacked the autoreactive clonotypes serially found in patients' blood.

As regards this clone: The antigen is undetermined.

The sample taken for sequencing was CD45RA- memory CD4+ T cells from PBMCs. The origin of this receptor is a human donor with narcolepsy.

CDR3 DNA sequence: TGCAGCGTTAGAGGGGAAGGAACGCAGTATTTT. Translation: CSVRGEGTQYF. V and J are TRBV29-1 and TRBJ2-3, with D possibly called TRBD1 or TRBD2 (5 bases each). Trimming pared 5 bases from V and 9 bases from J, leaving 12 bases between. CDR1 SQVTM and CDR2 ANQGSEA come from the germline V gene. This CDR3 has 11 residues.